The 18 T cell receptor beta chains below come from one sample, sequenced in a study of T-cell reconstitution after alpha-beta-depleted transplantation in children. Preparation of the TCRbeta library involved a method that used unique molecular identifiers. Each CDR3 protein gets one entry after TCRdb re-called the PCR reads with MiXCR. The table lists more than 200,000 distinct CDR3 sequences, under 30% of them singletons. Sample: PBMCs, taken before TCRalphabeta/CD19-depleted stem cell transplant. These receptors came from a girl aged 2 to 10 with Fanconi anemia, due to receive a stem cell transplant.

This clonotype was picked up many times. The chain links TRBV4-2 to TRBJ2-7, with 14 bases matching TRBD2. The V gene's germline CDR1 is LGHNA and CDR2 YNFKEQ. The CDR3 loop spans 16 amino acids. V trimming: 5 bases; J trimming: 4 bases; junction bases outside the gene matches: 7. DNA for the CDR3: TGTGCCAGCAGCATCGGGACTAGCGGGAGAGGGTACGAGCAGTACTTC. Its translation is CASSIGTSGRGYEQYF.

The chain recombines TRBV7-8 with TRBJ2-1; 8 bases are a match to TRBD2. Germline V gives CDR1 SGHVS, CDR2 FQNEAQ. This CDR3 contains 17 residues. The V gene end was trimmed by 1 base and the J gene end by 1 base; junction bases not matched to a gene: 6. The CDR3 here is CASSLGMAGGSYNEQFF. For the CDR3, the DNA is TGTGCCAGCAGCTTAGGCATGGCGGGGGGTTCCTACAATGAGCAGTTCTTC.

The chain links TRBV29-1 to TRBJ2-7; 8 bases match TRBD1. J lost 5 bases, V lost 7 bases, and 13 bases had no gene match. The germline V gene has CDR1 SQVTM and CDR2 ANQGSEA. The CDR3 spans 14 residues. The CDR3 coding sequence is TGCAGCGCGTTGCTCGGAGACAGGGGTCACGAGCAGTACTTC. Translation: CSALLGDRGHEQYF.

This clonotype has at least ten counts. The chain recombines TRBV29-1 with TRBJ2-5, with 7 bases matching TRBD1. The V gene's germline CDR1 is SQVTM and CDR2 ANQGSEA. V lost 6 bases, J lost 6 bases, and 10 bases stayed unmatched. The CDR3 consists of 13 residues. For the CDR3, the DNA is TGCAGCGTGTCCGAGGGGGCGGCGAAGACCCAGTACTTC. The encoded protein is CSVSEGAAKTQYF.

This clonotype was seen only a few times. The chain recombines TRBV28 with TRBJ2-1, with D tentatively TRBD2 (7 bases). The germline V gene encodes CDR1 MDHEN and CDR2 SYDVKM. Between the trimmed V and J ends, which lost 4 bases and 6 bases, there was a span of 13 bases. This CDR3 has 14 residues. CDR3 sequence (DNA): TGTGCCAGCAGTTGGGGGGGCGATATCAATGAGCAGTTCTTC. It is translated as CASSWGGDINEQFF.

The table lists this clonotype with many counts. The chain uses TRBV12-3 or TRBV12-4 and TRBJ2-5; D not resolved. CDR3 length: 13 residues. V was trimmed by 8 bases and J by 4 bases, leaving 14 bases between them. Written as DNA, the CDR3 is TGTGCCAGCGAGGTGTCGGCGGTAGAGACCCAGTACTTC. It codes for CASEVSAVETQYF.

This clonotype has only a few counts. The chain combines TRBV20-1 with TRBJ2-7; TRBD1 might be the D (7 bases). Germline CDR1 DFQATT, CDR2 SNEGSKA (reference sequence). Trimming took off 6 bases at V and 0 bases at J, with 15 bases between the two ends. The CDR3 is 14 residues long. The CDR3 reads CSAWAGQSSYEQYF. The CDR3 coding sequence is TGCAGTGCCTGGGCGGGACAGTCCTCCTACGAGCAGTACTTC.

This clonotype was seen repeatedly, ten times or more. The chain carries TRBV20-1 and TRBJ2-3, with D possibly TRBD2 on 6 matching bases. This CDR3 comprises 13 residues. Germline CDR1 is DFQATT and CDR2 is SNEGSKA (reference sequence). Trimming removed 5 bases at V and 1 base at J, with 10 bases between. The CDR3 DNA sequence: TGCAGTGCTGGGGGGAGCGGCACAGATACGCAGTATTTT. Its protein product is CSAGGSGTDTQYF.

The chain has TRBV6-1 and TRBJ2-1, with D possibly TRBD2 on 5 matching bases. Trimming took 10 bases from V and 7 from J, leaving 20 bases between them. Germline CDR1 MNHNS, CDR2 SASEGT. The CDR3 is 14 residues long. The CDR3 is CATWPRLALNEQFF. Written as DNA, the CDR3 is TGTGCCACCTGGCCCAGGCTAGCACTTAATGAGCAGTTCTTC.

This rearrangement joins TRBV29-1 to TRBJ2-3; 8 bases match TRBD2. The CDR3 is 13 residues long. The germline V gene encodes CDR1 SQVTM and CDR2 ANQGSEA. CDR3 sequence: CRAIGLATDTQYF. DNA of the CDR3: TGCAGGGCCATTGGACTAGCCACAGATACGCAGTATTTT.

The chain recombines TRBV23-1 with TRBJ2-3; D tentatively fits TRBD1 or TRBD2 (6 bases each). TRBV23-1 is designated an ORF whose function remains uncertain. Trimming removed 1 base from V and 1 base from J, with 18 bases in between. The CDR3 has 18 residues. The CDR3 nucleotides read TGCGCCAGCAGTCAATTGGCAGGGGAGGTGGAGGGCACAGATACGCAGTATTTT. This gives the protein CASSQLAGEVEGTDTQYF.

This clonotype was seen ten or more times. This chain connects TRBV29-1 to TRBJ1-6; 7 nucleotides line up with TRBD1. V lost 6 bases to trimming and J lost 8 bases; unmatched junction nucleotides: 7. The CDR3 is made up of 13 amino acids. Germline lookup yields CDR1 SQVTM and CDR2 ANQGSEA. This CDR3 is CSVLTGEDSPLHF. The CDR3 DNA reads TGCAGCGTCCTCACAGGGGAAGATTCACCCCTCCACTTT.

This clonotype showed up many times. The V and J genes are TRBV10-3 and TRBJ2-7, with D maybe TRBD2 (6 bases). Per germline, CDR1 ENHRY and CDR2 SYGVKD. V shed 2 bases and J shed 6 bases, with 14 bases lying between them. The CDR3 covers 14 residues. CDR3 coding DNA: TGTGCCATCAGTGAGATAGGAGGGGCGAGCGAGCAGTACTTC. Its protein is CAISEIGGASEQYF.

The V and J genes are TRBV20-1 and TRBJ2-1, with 12 positions matching TRBD2. J lost 13 bases, V lost 3 bases, and 7 bases had no gene match. The CDR3 is 13 residues long. Germline lookup yields CDR1 DFQATT and CDR2 SNEGSKA (reference sequence). The CDR3 protein is CSASSLAGGLQFF. The CDR3 bases are TGCAGTGCTAGTAGCCTAGCGGGAGGGCTACAGTTCTTC.

V is TRBV20-1 and J is TRBJ2-7; weak D call: TRBD1 (5 bases). The CDR3 length is 13 residues. Germline V gene lookup returns CDR1 DFQATT and CDR2 SNEGSKA (reference sequence). Between the trimmed V and J ends, which lost 5 bases and 0 bases, there was a span of 11 bases. The DNA for the CDR3 is TGCAGTGCTGCTGGCAGGGACTCCTACGAGCAGTACTTC. Its translation: CSAAGRDSYEQYF.

The chain carries TRBV29-1 and TRBJ2-5; TRBD2 matches 10 bases. The CDR3 extends over 15 amino acids. V shed 6 bases and J 1 base; nucleotides not matched to a gene: 8. Germline V gives CDR1 SQVTM, CDR2 ANQGSEA. CDR3 sequence reads: CSVRPASGGQETQYF. The CDR3 bases are TGCAGCGTCCGCCCGGCTAGCGGGGGCCAAGAGACCCAGTACTTC. The full variable domain, completed using reference TRBV29-1 and TRBJ2-5, is SAVISQKPSRDICQRGTSLTIQCQVDSQVTMMFWYRQQPGQSLTLIATANQGSEATYESGFVIDKFPISRPNLTFSTLTVSNMSPEDSSIYLCSVRPASGGQETQYFGPGTRLLVL.

This clonotype was detected a few times. V is TRBV29-1 and J is TRBJ2-7; TRBD1 matches 10 bases. With V trimmed by 6 bases and J by 3 bases, 8 bases remained unmatched. This CDR3 contains 14 residues. From germline, CDR1 is SQVTM and CDR2 ANQGSEA. The CDR3 loop reads CSVAGDRGVYEQYF. DNA for the CDR3: TGCAGCGTCGCCGGGGACAGGGGCGTCTACGAGCAGTACTTC.

This clonotype has at least ten counts. An end of the junction does not agree with germline; a read error may underlie this. V and J are TRBV29-1 and TRBJ2-3, with D hard to call. Germline V CDR1 and CDR2: SQVTM, ANQGSEA. The CDR3 sequence is 15 residues long. This chain's CDR3 is CSVARLYESTDTQCF. In nucleotides, the CDR3 is TGCAGCGTCGCTCGATTGTACGAGAGCACAGATACGCAGTGTTTT.